A selection of T cell receptor beta chains follows, all from one sample in a study of graft-versus-host responses after intestinal transplantation. For these receptors, no antigen is known. Sequencing used immunoSEQ multiplex PCR; TCRdb keeps in-frame clones, though not all of them. The data contain about 88,000 clones, 75% to 95% of them seen just once; the ten biggest clones take up about 0.34%. The sample was unstimulated CD4+ T cells sorted from spleen or lymph node cells, taken before transplant. The receptors originated from a human donor who was the organ donor for an intestinal transplant. The CDR3 runs from the conserved cysteine through the conserved F or W. Each record gives: V gene, D gene, clone size, J gene, CDR3 DNA, CDR3 protein. D genes are given only for firm matches. Where a row states a size, it is once, few, many or the class of an expanded clone; other rows omit it.

v_gene: TRBV19
d_gene: .
abundance: .
j_gene: TRBJ1-5
CDR3nt: TGTGCCAGTAGTTCGGGACCTGAGACAGCGGGTCAGCCCCAGCATTTT
CDR3aa: CASSSGPETAGQPQHF

v_gene: TRBV7-9
d_gene: .
abundance: .
j_gene: TRBJ1-2
CDR3nt: TGTGCCAGCAGCTTAAGTGGTCGGGGGAGTTCAAATGGCTACACCTTC
CDR3aa: CASSLSGRGSSNGYTF

v_gene: TRBV5-1
d_gene: .
abundance: .
j_gene: TRBJ2-5
CDR3nt: TGCGCCAGCAGCGGAACCCGGGAAAACGGGGCCCAGTACTTC
CDR3aa: CASSGTRENGAQYF

v_gene: TRBV6-5
d_gene: TRBD1
abundance: .
j_gene: TRBJ1-2
CDR3nt: TGTGCCAGCACCCTGGAAGGACAGGGGGCAGGGGGCTACACCTTC
CDR3aa: CASTLEGQGAGGYTF

v_gene: TRBV6-6
d_gene: .
abundance: few
j_gene: TRBJ1-5
CDR3nt: TGTGCCAGCAGTTACGTTACAGGCAATCAGCCCCAGCATTTT
CDR3aa: CASSYVTGNQPQHF

v_gene: TRBV6-4
d_gene: TRBD2
abundance: .
j_gene: TRBJ2-1
CDR3nt: TGTGCCAGCAGTGCTGTACTAGCGAGAAACAATGAGCAGTTCTTC
CDR3aa: CASSAVLARNNEQFF

v_gene: TRBV5-5
d_gene: TRBD1
abundance: .
j_gene: TRBJ1-1
CDR3nt: TGTGCCAGCAGAAGACAGGGGGCCACTGAAGCTTTCTTT
CDR3aa: CASRRQGATEAFF

v_gene: TRBV7-8
d_gene: .
abundance: .
j_gene: TRBJ1-1
CDR3nt: TGTGCCAGCAGCTCTAGTGGCTACACTGAAGCTTTCTTT
CDR3aa: CASSSSGYTEAFF

v_gene: TRBV6-1
d_gene: TRBD2
abundance: .
j_gene: TRBJ2-1
CDR3nt: TGTGCCAGCAGGGAAACGAGACTAGCGGGAGGGTTCCACAATGAGCAGTTCTTC
CDR3aa: CASRETRLAGGFHNEQFF

v_gene: TRBV5-5
d_gene: TRBD2
abundance: .
j_gene: TRBJ2-7
CDR3nt: TGTGCCAGCAGCTTGCGGGGGGGCTACGAGCAGTACTTC
CDR3aa: CASSLRGGYEQYF

v_gene: TRBV19
d_gene: TRBD2
abundance: once
j_gene: TRBJ2-7
CDR3nt: TGTGCCAGTAGTACCTGGACTAGCGGACCCTACGAGCAGTACTTC
CDR3aa: CASSTWTSGPYEQYF

v_gene: TRBV4-1
d_gene: TRBD2
abundance: .
j_gene: TRBJ2-2
CDR3nt: TGCGCCAGCCGCGGGGGGAACACCGGGGAGCTGTTTTTT
CDR3aa: CASRGGNTGELFF

v_gene: TRBV28
d_gene: TRBD2
abundance: .
j_gene: TRBJ2-5
CDR3nt: TGTGCCAGCAGACTAGCGGGGGCCCAAGAGACCCAGTACTTC
CDR3aa: CASRLAGAQETQYF

v_gene: TRBV5-1
d_gene: TRBD2
abundance: .
j_gene: TRBJ2-1
CDR3nt: TGCGCCAGCAGCTTGACTAGCGGGAGGGCGAATGAGCAGTTCTTC
CDR3aa: CASSLTSGRANEQFF

v_gene: TRBV20-1
d_gene: .
abundance: .
j_gene: TRBJ2-5
CDR3nt: TGCAGTGCCCAGCAAGAGACCCAGTACTTC
CDR3aa: CSAQQETQYF

v_gene: TRBV19
d_gene: TRBD2
abundance: .
j_gene: TRBJ2-1
CDR3nt: TGTGCCAGCATGACTAGCGGGGAGGAGGTAGGGCAGTTCTTC
CDR3aa: CASMTSGEEVGQFF

v_gene: TRBV7-9
d_gene: TRBD1
abundance: .
j_gene: TRBJ2-5
CDR3nt: TGTGCCAGCAGCTTTAGGACAGGATACCAAGAGACCCAGTACTTC
CDR3aa: CASSFRTGYQETQYF

v_gene: TRBV30
d_gene: .
abundance: .
j_gene: TRBJ1-4
CDR3nt: TGTGCCTGGAGTGTACAAAATGAAAAACTGTTTTTT
CDR3aa: CAWSVQNEKLFF

v_gene: TRBV9
d_gene: TRBD2
abundance: .
j_gene: TRBJ2-5
CDR3nt: TGTGCCAGCAGCGCGGGAGGGGTCGGGGGATCCCATGAAGAGACCCAGTACTTC
CDR3aa: CASSAGGVGGSHEETQYF

v_gene: TRBV27
d_gene: TRBD2
abundance: .
j_gene: TRBJ2-1
CDR3nt: TGTGCCAGCAGCCGTACCGGGACTAGCGATTCATACAATGAGCAGTTCTTC
CDR3aa: CASSRTGTSDSYNEQFF

v_gene: TRBV9
d_gene: .
abundance: once
j_gene: TRBJ1-3
CDR3nt: TGTGCCAGCAGCGTAGCTTCTCCCCCAGGGATGGTTGGAAACACCATATATTTT
CDR3aa: CASSVASPPGMVGNTIYF

v_gene: TRBV20-1
d_gene: TRBD1
abundance: .
j_gene: TRBJ2-7
CDR3nt: TGCAGTGCTAAGAGGGGGCCGGGACAGTACTTC
CDR3aa: CSAKRGPGQYF

v_gene: TRBV9
d_gene: TRBD1
abundance: once
j_gene: TRBJ2-2
CDR3nt: TGTGCCAGCAGCCCACAGGGGTTAGGGGCCGGGGAGCTGTTTTTT
CDR3aa: CASSPQGLGAGELFF

v_gene: TRBV30
d_gene: .
abundance: .
j_gene: TRBJ2-5
CDR3nt: TGTGCCTGGGCCAGGGATTTCGGTCTTGAGACCCAGTACTTC
CDR3aa: CAWARDFGLETQYF

v_gene: TRBV6-5
d_gene: .
abundance: .
j_gene: TRBJ1-6
CDR3nt: TGTGCCAGCAGTTACTCAACACAGAATTTCAATTCACCCCTCCACTTT
CDR3aa: CASSYSTQNFNSPLHF

v_gene: TRBV30
d_gene: .
abundance: .
j_gene: TRBJ1-4
CDR3nt: TGTGCCTGGAGTGTAAAAGGGGACTATAATGAAAAACTGTTTTTT
CDR3aa: CAWSVKGDYNEKLFF

v_gene: TRBV5-1
d_gene: .
abundance: .
j_gene: TRBJ1-1
CDR3nt: TGCGCCAGCAGCCCTCAGGGGTTGGTGAACACTGAAGCTTTCTTT
CDR3aa: CASSPQGLVNTEAFF

v_gene: TRBV18
d_gene: .
abundance: .
j_gene: TRBJ1-1
CDR3nt: TGTGCCAGCTCACCTCGTCAGGGTCCGAACACTGAAGCTTTCTTT
CDR3aa: CASSPRQGPNTEAFF

v_gene: TRBV28
d_gene: TRBD1
abundance: .
j_gene: TRBJ2-3
CDR3nt: TGTGCCAGCAGTTACCTTAGGACAGGGTTAGGCACAGATACGCAGTATTTT
CDR3aa: CASSYLRTGLGTDTQYF

v_gene: TRBV9
d_gene: .
abundance: .
j_gene: TRBJ2-1
CDR3nt: TGTGCCAGCAGCCCCGGTCTAAGCTCCTACAATGAGCAGTTCTTC
CDR3aa: CASSPGLSSYNEQFF

v_gene: TRBV29-1
d_gene: TRBD2
abundance: .
j_gene: TRBJ2-1
CDR3nt: TGCAGCGGCTATGGACTAGCGGGAGGAATTCCCTACAATGAGCAGTTCTTC
CDR3aa: CSGYGLAGGIPYNEQFF

v_gene: TRBV29-1
d_gene: .
abundance: .
j_gene: TRBJ2-7
CDR3nt: TGCAGCGCAGGGACCTACGAGCAGTACTTC
CDR3aa: CSAGTYEQYF

v_gene: TRBV19
d_gene: .
abundance: .
j_gene: TRBJ1-2
CDR3nt: TGTGCCAGTAGTATAGTCTCCAAGGGGCATGGCTACACCTTC
CDR3aa: CASSIVSKGHGYTF

v_gene: TRBV19
d_gene: .
abundance: .
j_gene: TRBJ1-1
CDR3nt: TGTGCCAGTAGTATGGTCCTGGGCGCTGAAGCTTTCTTT
CDR3aa: CASSMVLGAEAFF

v_gene: TRBV7-2
d_gene: TRBD1
abundance: .
j_gene: TRBJ2-7
CDR3nt: TGTGCCAGCAGCTCCCACCCCTCCGGGACAGTCTCCTACGAGCAGTACTTC
CDR3aa: CASSSHPSGTVSYEQYF

v_gene: TRBV2
d_gene: TRBD1
abundance: .
j_gene: TRBJ1-2
CDR3nt: TGTGCCAGCACCTGGGACAGGGAGGTCTATGGCTACACCTTC
CDR3aa: CASTWDREVYGYTF

v_gene: TRBV2
d_gene: .
abundance: .
j_gene: TRBJ1-5
CDR3nt: TGTGCCAGCTCAGACAGGCTCCCAAATCAGCCCCAGCATTTT
CDR3aa: CASSDRLPNQPQHF

v_gene: TRBV4-1
d_gene: TRBD1
abundance: .
j_gene: TRBJ1-2
CDR3nt: TGCGCCAGCAGCCCAGAAGCGGACAGGGGCTGGGAGGGCTACACCTTC
CDR3aa: CASSPEADRGWEGYTF

v_gene: TRBV29-1
d_gene: .
abundance: few
j_gene: TRBJ1-3
CDR3nt: TGCAGCGTTGGGAGTTCGGTGGGGCCTGGAAACACCATATATTTT
CDR3aa: CSVGSSVGPGNTIYF

v_gene: TRBV13
d_gene: TRBD2
abundance: .
j_gene: TRBJ2-1
CDR3nt: TGTGCCAGCAGCTCCAGCTTAGATCTAGCGGGGCGAAGGGATGAGCAGTTCTTC
CDR3aa: CASSSSLDLAGRRDEQFF

v_gene: TRBV2
d_gene: TRBD1
abundance: .
j_gene: TRBJ1-1
CDR3nt: TGTGCCAGCAGTGTACAGGGGGCAGGAACTGAAGCTTTCTTT
CDR3aa: CASSVQGAGTEAFF

v_gene: TRBV4-2
d_gene: .
abundance: .
j_gene: TRBJ2-7
CDR3nt: TGTGCCAGCAGCCGAAAGGGGGGTGGGCAGGGGGAACATGGGATCTACGAGCAGTACTTC
CDR3aa: CASSRKGGGQGEHGIYEQYF

v_gene: TRBV5-1
d_gene: .
abundance: .
j_gene: TRBJ2-3
CDR3nt: TGCGCCAGCAGCTTGGGGGCAGCTAGCACAGATACGCAGTATTTT
CDR3aa: CASSLGAASTDTQYF

v_gene: TRBV6-1
d_gene: TRBD1
abundance: .
j_gene: TRBJ2-1
CDR3nt: TGTGCCAGCCGATCACAGGGGGTAGGGGTCAATGAGCAGTTCTTC
CDR3aa: CASRSQGVGVNEQFF

v_gene: TRBV6-1
d_gene: TRBD2
abundance: .
j_gene: TRBJ2-1
CDR3nt: TGTGCCAGCAAACTAGCGGGAGGACACAATGAGCAGTTCTTC
CDR3aa: CASKLAGGHNEQFF

v_gene: TRBV18
d_gene: .
abundance: .
j_gene: TRBJ1-5
CDR3nt: TGTGCCAGCTCACCACCGCCCGGGGATAGCAATCAGCCCCAGCATTTT
CDR3aa: CASSPPPGDSNQPQHF

v_gene: TRBV5-4
d_gene: .
abundance: .
j_gene: TRBJ1-1
CDR3nt: TGTGCCAGCAGCTTTGCTGGTGCAGGTGGGGCTTTCTTT
CDR3aa: CASSFAGAGGAFF

v_gene: TRBV28
d_gene: TRBD2
abundance: .
j_gene: TRBJ2-5
CDR3nt: TGTGCCAGCAGTTTAGTAGCGGGAGTACTACAAGAGACCCAGTACTTC
CDR3aa: CASSLVAGVLQETQYF

v_gene: TRBV28
d_gene: .
abundance: .
j_gene: TRBJ2-3
CDR3nt: TGTGCCAGCAGTTCATCTACCTTCGGGGTACGGGGCACAGATACGCAGTATTTT
CDR3aa: CASSSSTFGVRGTDTQYF

v_gene: TRBV7-9
d_gene: TRBD2
abundance: .
j_gene: TRBJ2-1
CDR3nt: TGTGCCTGGGGGAGGGTTGATTATTTCCACAATGAGCAGTTCTTC
CDR3aa: CAWGRVDYFHNEQFF

v_gene: TRBV27
d_gene: .
abundance: few
j_gene: TRBJ1-6
CDR3nt: TGTGCCAGCAGTGATTGGGGGCTGGGCGATTCACCCCTCCACTTT
CDR3aa: CASSDWGLGDSPLHF

v_gene: TRBV2
d_gene: .
abundance: .
j_gene: TRBJ1-2
CDR3nt: TGTGCCAGCAGTGTCTACCGGGGGAGTGAGGATGGCTACACCTTC
CDR3aa: CASSVYRGSEDGYTF

v_gene: TRBV12-5
d_gene: .
abundance: .
j_gene: TRBJ1-1
CDR3nt: TGTGCTAGTGGTTGGGCGGGGAACACTGAAGCTTTCTTT
CDR3aa: CASGWAGNTEAFF

v_gene: TRBV23-1
d_gene: TRBD1
abundance: .
j_gene: TRBJ1-1
CDR3nt: TGCGCCAGCAGTCAGCCGGGACAGACGAACACTGAAGCTTTCTTT
CDR3aa: CASSQPGQTNTEAFF

v_gene: TRBV7-3
d_gene: .
abundance: .
j_gene: TRBJ2-2
CDR3nt: TGTGCCAGCAGCCCCTCTCCAAGGGGCCGATCCGGGACAACCGCCGGGGAGCTGTTTTTT
CDR3aa: CASSPSPRGRSGTTAGELFF

v_gene: TRBV6-5
d_gene: TRBD1
abundance: .
j_gene: TRBJ2-3
CDR3nt: TGTGCCAGCAGAACAGGGGGAGATACGCAGTATTTT
CDR3aa: CASRTGGDTQYF

v_gene: TRBV10-3
d_gene: .
abundance: .
j_gene: TRBJ2-2
CDR3nt: TGTGCCATCAGTGAGATGGGACACCCGAACACCGGGGAGCTGTTTTTT
CDR3aa: CAISEMGHPNTGELFF

v_gene: TRBV4-1
d_gene: TRBD1
abundance: .
j_gene: TRBJ1-1
CDR3nt: TGCGCCAGCAGCCAAGATCGGCGACAGGGGGCGAGTGCTGAAGCTTTCTTT
CDR3aa: CASSQDRRQGASAEAFF